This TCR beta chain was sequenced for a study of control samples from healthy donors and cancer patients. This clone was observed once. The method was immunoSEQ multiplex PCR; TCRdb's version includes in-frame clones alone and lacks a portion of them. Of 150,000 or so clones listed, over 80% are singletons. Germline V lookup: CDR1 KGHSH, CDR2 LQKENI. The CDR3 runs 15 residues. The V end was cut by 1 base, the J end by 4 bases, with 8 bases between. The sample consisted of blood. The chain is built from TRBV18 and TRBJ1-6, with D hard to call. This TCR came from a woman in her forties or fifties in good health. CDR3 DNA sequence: TGTGCCAGCTCACCACAGGGATCATATAATTCACCCCTCCACTTT. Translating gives CASSPQGSYNSPLHF. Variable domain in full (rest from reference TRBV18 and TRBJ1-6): NAGVMQNPRHLVRRRGQEARLRCSPMKGHSHVYWYRQLPEEGLKFMVYLQKENIIDESGMPKERFSAEFPKEGPSILRIQQVVRGDSAAYFCASSPQGSYNSPLHFGNGTRLTVT.